This T cell receptor beta chain was recorded in a study of blood T cell repertoires in COVID-19. At the level of the study: Either two negative PCRs, clearance, or symptom resolution qualified Cohort 3 donors as recovered.

Residents of 24 US areas, aged roughly 18 to 89 years, made up the participants. The repertoire was sequenced with immunoSEQ multiplex PCR; TCRdb's copy has only in-frame clones and lacks some. The table has about 210,000 clones, roughly nine tenths seen once. The CDR3 covers 16 residues. CDR1 and CDR2 (germline): SEHNR, FQNEAQ (reference sequence). Trimming took 1 base from V and 0 from J, leaving 11 bases between them. The sequence came from a woman aged 40-49 years in a cohort exposed to, infected with or recovered from COVID-19 (not recorded which). This chain joins TRBV7-9 and TRBJ2-3; no firm D call. Sample: PBMCs or T cells enriched from blood (not recorded which). The CDR3 nucleotides are TGTGCCAGCAGCTTAGGTTACAGACCTAGCACAGATACGCAGTATTTT. The encoded protein is CASSLGYRPSTDTQYF.